The 2 T cell receptor beta chains presented below share a single source sample, sequenced in a study of identical twins. Via MiXCR, TCRdb re-called the 5' RACE reads, giving one row per CDR3 protein. The sample consists of some 1,600,000 distinct CDR3 sequences, under 35% of them appearing once. Material: cord blood. These receptors were collected from a newborn girl in good health.

This clonotype was counted only a few times. The rearrangement uses TRBV4-1 and TRBJ2-7, with D uncertain. V gave up 5 bases and J gave up 0 bases, with 23 bases separating them. CDR1 and CDR2 (germline): MGHRA, YSYEKL. This CDR3 comprises 18 residues. The CDR3 region is CASSALFLGWLSSYEQYF. CDR3 sequence (DNA): TGCGCCAGCAGCGCCCTGTTCTTAGGGTGGTTAAGCTCCTACGAGCAGTACTTC.

This clonotype has a handful of counts. The chain has TRBV10-3 and TRBJ1-2; possibly TRBD1 for D (5 bases). V was trimmed by 7 bases and J by 0 bases, leaving 12 bases between them. The CDR3 extends over 14 amino acids. CDR1 is ENHRY, CDR2 SYGVKD, per germline. The CDR3: CAIMPGSANYGYTF. In DNA, the CDR3 is TGTGCCATCATGCCAGGGTCGGCTAACTATGGCTACACCTTC.